This TCR beta chain was profiled in a study of human T cells and chemical hapten exposure. Overall study findings and caveats: Patch test score showed a positive correlation with PT1 expanded TCR counts.

There are 18 residues in the CDR3. Germline V gene sequence: CDR1 LGHDT, CDR2 YNNKEL (reference sequence). The J segment lost 1 base and the V segment lost 5 bases, leaving 9 bases of the junction unmatched. MiXCR, applied by TCRdb to the RACE reads, yields one record per CDR3 protein. The table lists 85,000 to 100,000 distinct CDR3 sequences, around 10% of them singletons. This clonotype has a handful of counts. What it recognizes is unknown. Regarding time point: patch test 2, 6 weeks after DPC sensitization. As for treatment: therapeutic diphenylcyclopropenone sensitization with weekly scalp DPC. The sequence was collected from a man aged 40-55 years with alopecia areata. Some clones in this sample may be carry-over from other donors' samples. This specimen consisted of whole blood, obtained in connection with sensitization to the hapten diphenylcyclopropenone (DPC). The chain is built from TRBV3-1 and TRBJ2-6, with 9 bases identical to TRBD2. CDR3 region: CASSFRTSAPSGANVLTF. CDR3 coding DNA: TGTGCCAGCAGCTTCCGGACTAGCGCTCCTTCTGGGGCCAACGTCCTGACTTTC.